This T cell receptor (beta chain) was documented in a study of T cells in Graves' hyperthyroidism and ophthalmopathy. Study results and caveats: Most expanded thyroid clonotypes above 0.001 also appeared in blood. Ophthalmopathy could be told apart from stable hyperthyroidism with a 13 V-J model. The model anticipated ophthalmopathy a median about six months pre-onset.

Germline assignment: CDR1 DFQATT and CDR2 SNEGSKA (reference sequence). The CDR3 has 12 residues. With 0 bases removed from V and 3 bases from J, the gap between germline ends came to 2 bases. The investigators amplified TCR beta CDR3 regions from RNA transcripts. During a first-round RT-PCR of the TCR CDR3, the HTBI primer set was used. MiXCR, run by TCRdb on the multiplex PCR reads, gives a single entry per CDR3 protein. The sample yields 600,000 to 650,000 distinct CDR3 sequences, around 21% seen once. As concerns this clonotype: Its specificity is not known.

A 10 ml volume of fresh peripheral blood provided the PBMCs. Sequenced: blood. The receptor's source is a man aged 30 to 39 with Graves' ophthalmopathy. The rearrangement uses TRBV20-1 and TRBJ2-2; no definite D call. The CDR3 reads CSAREYTGELFF. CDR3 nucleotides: TGCAGTGCTAGAGAATACACCGGGGAGCTGTTTTTT.